Listed below are T cell receptor beta chains from one sample, sequenced in a study of early T cells in non-severe SARS-CoV-2 infection. TCRdb passed the 5' RACE reads through MiXCR, listing each CDR3 protein once. The data contain just under 60,000 distinct CDR3 sequences, around 9% of them seen just once; the ten biggest clones take up around 17%. Sequencing was done on a sample of whole blood. The receptors stem from an adult who was a healthcare worker with PCR-confirmed SARS-CoV-2 infection or an uninfected control (not recorded which). CDR3s include the opening cysteine and the closing phenylalanine or tryptophan. A D gene is named only where the DNA matches it firmly. Clone sizes are given selectively: once, few, many, or a class where the clone is expanded.

>-|TRBJ2-5|TRBV11-2|many
TGTGCCAGCAGCTCTCAAGCGTCAGATCGTGAGACCCAGTACTTC
CASSSQASDRETQYF
>-|TRBJ1-4|TRBV28|-
TGTGCCAGCAGTTTATTGGGGACATTCTCCGGGAAACTGTTTTTT
CASSLLGTFSGKLFF
>-|TRBJ1-4|TRBV29-1|-
TGCAGCGTTGGGTATAGGTCGACTAATGAAAAACTGTTTTTT
CSVGYRSTNEKLFF
>-|TRBJ2-1|TRBV20-1|few
TGCAGTGCTAGAATCACTGAGCAGTTCTTC
CSARITEQFF
>TRBD1|TRBJ2-7|TRBV9|few
TGTGCCAGCAGCGTAGGACAGGGTTACCACGAGCAGTACTTC
CASSVGQGYHEQYF
>-|TRBJ2-1|TRBV19|many
TGTGCCAGTAGTATAGGGGGAACGGAGCAGTTCTTC
CASSIGGTEQFF
>TRBD1|TRBJ2-5|TRBV2|many
TGTGCCACATCAAAGGGGGCCCAAGAGACCCAGTACTTC
CATSKGAQETQYF
>-|TRBJ2-5|TRBV15|-
TGTGCCACCAGCACCGGACGTGAGGCCACCCAGTACTTC
CATSTGREATQYF
>-|TRBJ2-7|TRBV7-2|-
TGTGCCAGCAGCTTAAGGGTCACCTACGAGCAGTACTTC
CASSLRVTYEQYF
>TRBD2|TRBJ2-3|TRBV7-2|-
TGTGCCAGCAGCTTGGGACTAGCGCCAGATACGCAGTATTTT
CASSLGLAPDTQYF
>-|TRBJ2-1|TRBV7-9|many
TGTGCCAGCAGCGCCGCGGCAGCCACCTACAATGAGCAGTTCTTC
CASSAAAATYNEQFF
>-|TRBJ2-5|TRBV5-1|-
TGCGCCAGCAGCTTGGATCAGGGGAGGGAGACCCAGTACTTC
CASSLDQGRETQYF
>-|TRBJ1-1|TRBV29-1|-
TGCAGCGTTGTTCCAGAAGAAGCTTTCTTT
CSVVPEEAFF
>-|TRBJ2-1|TRBV7-2|few
TGTGCCAGCAGCTTAGCGAGAGGAAATGAGCAGTTCTTC
CASSLARGNEQFF
>-|TRBJ2-2|TRBV27|many
TGTGCCAGCAGTTTAGCCCCTCCCGGACAGGCGGGAACGGGCGGGGAGCTGTTTTTT
CASSLAPPGQAGTGGELFF
>TRBD1|TRBJ1-1|TRBV30|few
TGTGCCAGGGGGACAGGGCCGAACACTGAAGTTTTCTTT
CARGTGPNTEVFF
>TRBD1|TRBJ2-7|TRBV24-1|few
TGTGCCACCAGTGATCACAGGGGCTACGAGCAGTACTTC
CATSDHRGYEQYF
>-|TRBJ2-5|TRBV12-3/TRBV12-4|few
TGTGCCAGCAGCTTCCGGCGGTGGGAAAAGCGAGAAGAGACCCAGTACTTC
CASSFRRWEKREETQYF
>TRBD2|TRBJ2-5|TRBV28|-
TGTGCCAGCACTAAAATCAGCGGGATTAATCAAGAGACCCAGTACTTC
CASTKISGINQETQYF
>TRBD1|TRBJ2-7|TRBV12-3/TRBV12-4|many
TGTGCCAGCAGTTTATATTGGTCCGTACAGGGGGCGCGAGAGCAGTACTTC
CASSLYWSVQGAREQYF
>-|TRBJ2-4|TRBV11-2|few
TGTGCCAGCAGCTTGGGTGGGGGAGCTGGAAACATTCAGTACTTC
CASSLGGGAGNIQYF
>-|TRBJ2-7|TRBV7-8|many
TGTGCCAGCAGCCCCGTTCGACAGGTTCACTCCCGTACGTACGAGCAGTACTTC
CASSPVRQVHSRTYEQYF
>-|TRBJ2-7|TRBV20-1|few
TGCAGTGCCACTACGACGTGGCTAAACTACGAGCAGTACTTC
CSATTTWLNYEQYF
>TRBD1|TRBJ2-7|TRBV7-8|few
TGTGCCAGCAGCGTCCGGGACAGGGTCTACGAGCAGTACTTC
CASSVRDRVYEQYF
>-|TRBJ2-7|TRBV12-3/TRBV12-4|-
TGTGCCAGCAGTTCCCAAAAGGGGGGACAGTTTTACTCCTACGAGCAGTACTTC
CASSSQKGGQFYSYEQYF
>-|TRBJ1-3|TRBV7-2|-
TGTGCCAGCAGCCCGACTGACCACTCTGGAAACACCATATATTTT
CASSPTDHSGNTIYF
>-|TRBJ2-2|TRBV6-2/TRBV6-3|few
TGTGCCAGCAGACACACAGGGAGCGGGGAGCTGTTTTTT
CASRHTGSGELFF
>-|TRBJ1-4|TRBV28|many
TGTGCCAGCAGTTTTGAGGGGGCAACTAATGAAAAACTGTTTTTT
CASSFEGATNEKLFF
>-|TRBJ2-7|TRBV6-1|few
TGTGCCACCCTGGGGTACGAGCAGTACTTC
CATLGYEQYF
>-|TRBJ2-5|TRBV28|few
TGTGCCAGCAGTTTGGCGGGAACCTTTTCGTCCCAGTACTTC
CASSLAGTFSSQYF
>-|TRBJ2-7|TRBV6-5|few
TGTGCCAGCAGTCTGGGACAAGACGAGCAGTACTTC
CASSLGQDEQYF
>-|TRBJ2-2|TRBV11-3|many
TGTGCCAGCAGCTTAGATAGCCCCGGGGAGCTGTTTTTT
CASSLDSPGELFF
>-|TRBJ1-1|TRBV28|few
TGTGCCAGCAGTGGGGTATCGGGGACTGAAGCTTTCTTT
CASSGVSGTEAFF
>-|TRBJ1-1|TRBV20-1|few
TGCAGAACGACTGCAATGAACACTGAAGCTTTCTTT
CRTTAMNTEAFF
>TRBD1|TRBJ2-1|TRBV7-6|many
TGTGCCAGCAGCTCAAATCCCGGGGACAGCTCCTACAATGAGCAGTTCTTC
CASSSNPGDSSYNEQFF
>-|TRBJ2-3|TRBV6-6|few
TGTGCCAGCAGGACCCGACGCCTCACTAGGACAGATACGCAGTATTTT
CASRTRRLTRTDTQYF
>-|TRBJ2-3|TRBV4-1|many
TGCGCCAGCAGCCCGGGACCCAGCACAGATACGCAGTATTTT
CASSPGPSTDTQYF
>TRBD1|TRBJ1-2|TRBV5-1|many
TGCGCCAGCAGCTTATCCCCGGGACAGGGAACGGGGAACTATGGCTACACCTTC
CASSLSPGQGTGNYGYTF
>-|TRBJ2-5|TRBV7-7|-
TGTGCTAGCAGCCGCGGGACAGCGCAAGAGACCCAGTACTTC
CASSRGTAQETQYF
>-|TRBJ2-4|TRBV14|once
TGTGCCAGCAGCCAAGAGAAACAGGGATGGAAAAACATTCAGTACTTC
CASSQEKQGWKNIQYF